The sequence of this TCR beta chain was determined in a study of blood T cell repertoires in COVID-19. Study-wide context: Sources were T cells, B-cell-depleted T cells, or PBMCs; the material itself was cDNA or gDNA.

Here immunoSEQ multiplex PCR was the method, and the copy in TCRdb shows in-frame clones only, minus some. Of around 190,000 clones in the sample, roughly 88% were seen once. Only a few counts were recorded for this clone. Germline lookup yields CDR1 SGHRS and CDR2 YFSETQ. With 0 bases removed from V and 0 bases from J, the gap between germline ends came to 16 bases. The CDR3 consists of 17 residues. The source material was peripheral blood. This chain connects TRBV5-1 to TRBJ2-7; maybe TRBD2 (6 bases). The sequence came from a human donor in a cohort sampled during active COVID-19. Here the CDR3 DNA reads TGCGCCAGCAGCTTGGGGGAGCATAGCGGACACTCCTACGAGCAGTACTTC. Its translation is CASSLGEHSGHSYEQYF. Based on the CDR3 plus reference TRBV5-1 and TRBJ2-7, the full variable domain is KAGVTQTPRYLIKTRGQQVTLSCSPISGHRSVSWYQQTPGQGLQFLFEYFSETQRNKGNFPGRFSGRQFSNSRSEMNVSTLELGDSALYLCASSLGEHSGHSYEQYFGPGTRLTVT.